Sequencing of this TCR beta chain was carried out in a study of blood T cell repertoires in COVID-19. The repertoire was sequenced with immunoSEQ multiplex PCR; TCRdb's copy has only in-frame clones and lacks some. The table includes 100,000 to 150,000 clones, 85% to 90% detected once. The CDR3 has 17 amino acids. Trimming pared 7 bases from V and 0 bases from J, leaving 19 bases between. CDR1 is LGHDT, CDR2 YNNKEL, per germline (reference sequence). This clone was picked up one time. The chain uses TRBV3-1 (or the pseudogene TRBV3-2) and TRBJ1-3; D remains unclear. This TCR was recovered from a man in his forties or fifties with active or convalescent COVID-19. The specimen was peripheral blood. This chain's CDR3 is CASTLYGEGDSGNTIYF. The CDR3 nucleotides are TGTGCCAGCACCCTATACGGGGAAGGAGACTCTGGAAACACCATATATTTT.